This T cell receptor (beta chain) is from a study of T cells in Graves' hyperthyroidism and ophthalmopathy. Findings and limits, study-wide: Ophthalmopathy could be told apart from stable hyperthyroidism with a 13 V-J model.

Clinical symptoms, serum thyroxine and TRAb, thyroid ultrasound and orbital computed tomography together formed the diagnostic basis. On this clonotype: Its antigen is not identified.

From germline, CDR1 is SGHAT and CDR2 FQNNGV. The CDR3 is 15 residues long. The J segment lost 3 bases and the V segment lost 4 bases, leaving 3 bases of the junction unmatched. Amplification of TCR beta CDR3 regions used RNA as the template. During a first-round RT-PCR of the TCR CDR3, the HTBI primer set was used. TCRdb re-called the multiplex PCR reads with MiXCR, one entry per CDR3 protein. The data hold about 570,000 distinct CDR3 sequences, with about 15% observed a single time. The chain employs TRBV11-2 and TRBJ2-1; 10 positions agree with TRBD2. The sequencing sample was made of blood. This TCR derives from a woman aged 40 to 49 with Graves' hyperthyroidism. CDR3 DNA: TGTGCCAGCAGCTCCCGGACTAGCGGCTACAATGAGCAGTTCTTC. As protein: CASSSRTSGYNEQFF.